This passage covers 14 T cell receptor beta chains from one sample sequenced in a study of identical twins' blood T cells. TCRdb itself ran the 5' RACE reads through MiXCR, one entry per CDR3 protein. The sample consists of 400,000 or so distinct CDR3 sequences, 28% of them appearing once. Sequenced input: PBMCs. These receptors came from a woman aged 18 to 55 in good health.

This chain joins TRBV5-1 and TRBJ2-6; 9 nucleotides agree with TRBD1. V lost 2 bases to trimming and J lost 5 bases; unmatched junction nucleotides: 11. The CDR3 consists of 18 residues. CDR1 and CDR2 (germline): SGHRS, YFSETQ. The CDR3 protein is CASSFRNGTGLRANVLTF. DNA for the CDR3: TGCGCCAGCAGCTTCAGAAATGGGACAGGGTTGAGGGCCAACGTCCTGACTTTC. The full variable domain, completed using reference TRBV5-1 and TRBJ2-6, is KAGVTQTPRYLIKTRGQQVTLSCSPISGHRSVSWYQQTPGQGLQFLFEYFSETQRNKGNFPGRFSGRQFSNSRSEMNVSTLELGDSALYLCASSFRNGTGLRANVLTFGAGSRLTVL.

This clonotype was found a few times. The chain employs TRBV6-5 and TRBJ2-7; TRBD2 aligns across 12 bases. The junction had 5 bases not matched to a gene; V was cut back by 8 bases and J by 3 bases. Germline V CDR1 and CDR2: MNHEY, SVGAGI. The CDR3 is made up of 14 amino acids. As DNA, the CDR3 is TGTGCCAGCCACGGACTAGCGGGGAACTACGAGCAGTACTTC. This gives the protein CASHGLAGNYEQYF.

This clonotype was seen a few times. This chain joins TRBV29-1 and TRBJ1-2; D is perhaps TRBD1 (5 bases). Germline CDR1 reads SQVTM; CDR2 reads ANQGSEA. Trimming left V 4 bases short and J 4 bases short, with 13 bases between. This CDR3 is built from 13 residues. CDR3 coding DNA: TGCAGCGTTGGCAGGGACCCTCTCTATGGCTACACCTTC. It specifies CSVGRDPLYGYTF.

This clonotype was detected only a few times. CDR3 in amino acids: CASSPHRGSSYNEQFF. The CDR3 bases are TGTGCCAGCTCACCTCACAGGGGGAGCTCCTACAATGAGCAGTTCTTC. The chain combines TRBV18 with TRBJ2-1, with 8 bases fitting TRBD1. This CDR3 contains 16 residues. V was pared by 3 bases and J by 0 bases, with 4 bases of the junction left unmatched. Per germline, CDR1 KGHSH and CDR2 LQKENI.

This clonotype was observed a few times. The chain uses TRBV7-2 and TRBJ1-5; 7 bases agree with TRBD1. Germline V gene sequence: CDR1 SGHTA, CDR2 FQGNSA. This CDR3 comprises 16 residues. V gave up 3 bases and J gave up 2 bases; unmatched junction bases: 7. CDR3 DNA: TGTGCCAGCAGCTTGACAATCGACAGGGGCAATCAGCCCCAGCATTTT. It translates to CASSLTIDRGNQPQHF.

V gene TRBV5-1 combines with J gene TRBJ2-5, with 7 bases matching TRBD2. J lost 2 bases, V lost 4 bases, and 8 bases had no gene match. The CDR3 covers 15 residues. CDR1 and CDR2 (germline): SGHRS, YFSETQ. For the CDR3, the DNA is TGCGCCAGCAGCCTAATTTCTAGCGGTCAAGAGACCCAGTACTTC. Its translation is CASSLISSGQETQYF. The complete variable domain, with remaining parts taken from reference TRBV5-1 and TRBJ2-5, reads KAGVTQTPRYLIKTRGQQVTLSCSPISGHRSVSWYQQTPGQGLQFLFEYFSETQRNKGNFPGRFSGRQFSNSRSEMNVSTLELGDSALYLCASSLISSGQETQYFGPGTRLLVL.

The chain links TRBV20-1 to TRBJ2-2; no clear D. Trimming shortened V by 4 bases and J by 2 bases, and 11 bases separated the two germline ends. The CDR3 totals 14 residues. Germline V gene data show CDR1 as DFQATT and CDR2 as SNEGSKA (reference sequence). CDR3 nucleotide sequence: TGCAGTGCTATTATCGGATCTAACACCGGGGAGCTGTTTTTT. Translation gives CSAIIGSNTGELFF.

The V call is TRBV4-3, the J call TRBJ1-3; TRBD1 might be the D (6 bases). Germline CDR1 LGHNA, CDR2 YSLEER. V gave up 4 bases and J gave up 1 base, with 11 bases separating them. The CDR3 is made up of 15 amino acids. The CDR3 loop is CASSLGDRSGNTIYF. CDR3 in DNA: TGCGCCAGCAGCCTTGGAGACAGGTCTGGAAACACCATATATTTT.

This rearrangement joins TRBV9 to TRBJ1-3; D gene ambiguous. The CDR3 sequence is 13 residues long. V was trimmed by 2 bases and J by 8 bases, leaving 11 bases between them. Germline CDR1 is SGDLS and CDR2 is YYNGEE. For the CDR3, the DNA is TGTGCCAGCAGCGTTTCTCCGGAGGACACCATATATTTT. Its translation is CASSVSPEDTIYF.

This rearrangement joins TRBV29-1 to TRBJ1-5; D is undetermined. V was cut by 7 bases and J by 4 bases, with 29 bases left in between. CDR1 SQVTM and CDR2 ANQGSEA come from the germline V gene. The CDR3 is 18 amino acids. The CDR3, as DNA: TGCAGCGCCCCTCCTCCGGGAGCAACACAGCGATTTAATCAGCCCCAGCATTTT. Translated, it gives CSAPPPGATQRFNQPQHF.

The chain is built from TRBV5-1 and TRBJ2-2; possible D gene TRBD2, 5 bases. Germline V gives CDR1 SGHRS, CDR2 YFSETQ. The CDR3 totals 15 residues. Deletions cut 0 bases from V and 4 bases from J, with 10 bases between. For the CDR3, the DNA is TGCGCCAGCAGCTTGGGCGGGTATGGCACCGGGGAGCTGTTTTTT. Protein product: CASSLGGYGTGELFF.

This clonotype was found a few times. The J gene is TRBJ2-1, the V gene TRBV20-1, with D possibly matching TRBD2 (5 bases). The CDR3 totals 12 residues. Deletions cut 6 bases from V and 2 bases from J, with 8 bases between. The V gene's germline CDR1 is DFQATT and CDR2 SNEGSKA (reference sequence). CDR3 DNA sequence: TGCAGTGCGGCAGCGGCCTACAATGAGCAGTTCTTC. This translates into CSAAAAYNEQFF.

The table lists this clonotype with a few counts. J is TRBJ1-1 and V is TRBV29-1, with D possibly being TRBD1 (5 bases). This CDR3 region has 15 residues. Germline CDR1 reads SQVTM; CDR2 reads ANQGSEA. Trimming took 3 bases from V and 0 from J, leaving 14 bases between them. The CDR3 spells CSVERGRGVNTEAFF. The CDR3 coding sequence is TGCAGCGTTGAGAGGGGTCGGGGAGTGAACACTGAAGCTTTCTTT.

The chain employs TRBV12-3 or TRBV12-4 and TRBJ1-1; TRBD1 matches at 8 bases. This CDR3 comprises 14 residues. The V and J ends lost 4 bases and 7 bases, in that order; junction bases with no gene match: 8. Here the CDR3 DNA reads TGTGCCAGCAGTTCTTGGGACAGGTCCGTTGAAGCTTTCTTT. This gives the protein CASSSWDRSVEAFF.